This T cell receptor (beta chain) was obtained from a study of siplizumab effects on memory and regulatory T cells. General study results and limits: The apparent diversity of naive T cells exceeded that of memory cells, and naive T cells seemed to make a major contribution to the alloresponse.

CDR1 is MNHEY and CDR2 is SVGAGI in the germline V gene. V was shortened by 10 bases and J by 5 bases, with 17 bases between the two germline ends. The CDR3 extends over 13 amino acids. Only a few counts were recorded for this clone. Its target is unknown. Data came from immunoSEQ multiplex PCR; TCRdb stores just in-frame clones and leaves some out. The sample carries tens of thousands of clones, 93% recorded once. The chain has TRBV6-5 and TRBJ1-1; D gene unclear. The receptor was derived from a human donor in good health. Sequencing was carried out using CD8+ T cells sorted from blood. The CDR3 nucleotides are TGTGCCATCCCTTTGGGGTTATCAACTGAAGCTTTCTTT. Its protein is CAIPLGLSTEAFF.